This is a list of T cell receptor beta chains from one sample in a study of post-analysis software for immune sequencing data. TCRdb redid the calling of the PCR reads with MiXCR, one entry per CDR3 protein. This repertoire shows 400,000 to 500,000 distinct CDR3 sequences, over 30% found once; its top ten account for less than 8%. Sequenced material: blood. The receptors come from a girl aged 2 to 10 with multiple sclerosis. CDR3s include the opening cysteine and the closing phenylalanine or tryptophan. D genes are given only for firm matches. Not every row has a clone size; where given, it reads once, few, many or a size class.

v_gene,j_gene,d_gene,len,abundance,CDR3aa,CDR3nt
TRBV20-1,TRBJ2-1,NA,12,few,CSARDDWYEQFF,TGCAGTGCTAGAGATGATTGGTATGAGCAGTTCTTC
TRBV15,TRBJ2-1,NA,13,few,CATSSHSNNEQFF,TGTGCCACCAGCTCCCACAGTAACAATGAGCAGTTCTTC
TRBV5-1,TRBJ2-1,TRBD1,14,NA,CASRRQGAVNEQFF,TGCGCCAGCAGGAGACAGGGGGCGGTCAATGAGCAGTTCTTC
TRBV6-2/TRBV6-3,TRBJ1-1,TRBD1,15,few,CASSYRTGSNTEAFF,TGTGCCAGCAGTTACCGGACAGGGTCGAACACTGAAGCTTTCTTT
TRBV5-1,TRBJ2-1,TRBD2,15,few,CASSPGLGRYNEQFF,TGCGCCAGCAGCCCGGGACTAGGGAGATACAATGAGCAGTTCTTC
TRBV20-1,TRBJ1-2,NA,10,NA,CSARSYGYTF,TGCAGTGCTAGGTCCTATGGCTACACCTTC
TRBV13,TRBJ2-2,NA,17,few,CASSSPTWGAGTGELFF,TGTGCCAGCAGCTCCCCCACTTGGGGGGCGGGCACCGGGGAGCTGTTTTTT
TRBV12-3/TRBV12-4,TRBJ2-5,TRBD1,15,few,CASSTITQGTETQYF,TGTGCCAGCAGCACTATAACACAGGGGACGGAGACCCAGTACTTC
TRBV7-2,TRBJ2-1,NA,14,NA,CASSLAASRHEQFF,TGTGCCAGCAGCTTAGCGGCTAGTCGGCATGAGCAGTTCTTC
TRBV28,TRBJ1-5,NA,12,NA,CASSPHPQPQHF,TGTGCCAGCAGTCCCCATCCACAGCCCCAGCATTTT